This T cell receptor beta chain was profiled in a study of spatial heterogeneity in lung cancer. Sample time point: sample taken at primary tumor resection. TCRdb re-called the 5' RACE reads with MiXCR, one entry per CDR3 protein. Of more than 20,000 distinct CDR3 sequences in the sample, around 5.8% were seen once. The TCR comes from a male donor with early-stage non-small cell lung cancer. The sequenced sample was PBMCs, obtained at surgery.

CDR3 sequence reads: CASSGSSGRIHNEKLFF. The CDR3 nucleotides are TGTGCCAGCAGTGGGAGCAGCGGACGGATTCATAATGAAAAACTGTTTTTT. V gene TRBV2 combines with J gene TRBJ1-4, with unresolved D. This CDR3 is built from 17 residues. V shed 4 bases and J shed 4 bases, with 19 bases lying between them. Looked up from germline, CDR1 is SNHLY and CDR2 is FYNNEI.